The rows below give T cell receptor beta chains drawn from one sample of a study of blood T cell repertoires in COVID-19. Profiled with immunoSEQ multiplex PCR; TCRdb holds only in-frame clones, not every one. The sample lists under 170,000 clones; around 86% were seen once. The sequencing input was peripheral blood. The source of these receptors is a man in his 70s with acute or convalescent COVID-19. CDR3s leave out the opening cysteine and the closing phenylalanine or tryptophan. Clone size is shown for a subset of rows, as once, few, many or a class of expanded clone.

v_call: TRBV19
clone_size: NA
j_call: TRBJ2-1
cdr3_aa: ASSVSRYNEQF

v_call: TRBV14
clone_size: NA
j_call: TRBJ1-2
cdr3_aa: ASSQGPPSQDYGYT

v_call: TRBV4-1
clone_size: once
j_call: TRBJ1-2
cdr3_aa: ASSLTEFYGYT

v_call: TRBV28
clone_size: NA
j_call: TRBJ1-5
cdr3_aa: ASTIAGTGVDQPQH

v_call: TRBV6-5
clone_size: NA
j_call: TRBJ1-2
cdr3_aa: ASDRANYGYT

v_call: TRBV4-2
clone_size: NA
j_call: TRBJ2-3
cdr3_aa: ASSQERGLSTDTQY

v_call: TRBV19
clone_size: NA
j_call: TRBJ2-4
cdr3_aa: ASSIGGGGPENIQY

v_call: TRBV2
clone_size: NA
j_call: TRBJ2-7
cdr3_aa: ASSPGLATYEQY

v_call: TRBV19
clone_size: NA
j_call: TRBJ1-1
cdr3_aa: ASSTRLLNTEAF

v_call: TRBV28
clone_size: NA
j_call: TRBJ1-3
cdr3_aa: ASSLGRAGNTIY

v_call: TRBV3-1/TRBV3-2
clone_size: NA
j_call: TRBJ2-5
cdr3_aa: ASSQEGRQETQY

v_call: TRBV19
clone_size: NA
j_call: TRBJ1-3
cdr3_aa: ASSPQGARGNTIY

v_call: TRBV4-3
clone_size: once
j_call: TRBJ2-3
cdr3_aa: ASSQELGQEFTDTQY

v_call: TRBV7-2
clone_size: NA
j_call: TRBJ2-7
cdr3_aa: ASSLGVLAGGNEQY